This TCR beta chain was sequenced in a study of cytomegalovirus exposure and HLA in healthy donors. On the study more broadly: When just under 400 donors were genotyped, roughly four fifths of them were found to fall in the Caucasian-associated ancestry cluster.

PCR primers comprised 60 Vbeta and 13 Jbeta primers. The assay was immunoSEQ multiplex PCR, and TCRdb's table has in-frame clones only and misses some. This sample has more than 85,000 clones, with more than 65% found just once. Study-wide points: Earlier analysis looked at TCR beta V segments, and most were productive about 90% or about 30% of the time. In a later analysis, TCR beta V- and J-gene trimming was associated with a missense DCLRE1C variant.

Germline loops: CDR1 LNHDA, CDR2 SQIVND (reference sequence). CDR3 length equals 16 residues. The J segment lost 3 bases and the V segment lost 5 bases, leaving 8 bases of the junction unmatched. Worth noting for this clone: What it recognizes is unknown.

Sequences were obtained from PBMCs. The rearrangement links TRBV19 to TRBJ2-7; 12 bases align to TRBD2. This TCR came from a man younger than 45 in good health and CMV-seropositive. In nucleotides, the CDR3 is TGTGCCAGTAGTCCCACTAGCGGGGGGATGTACTACGAGCAGTACTTC. Translated: CASSPTSGGMYYEQYF.